The next 15 T cell receptor beta chains were all read from a single sample in a study of technical replicates of blood from a few donors. Libraries were prepared by immunoSEQ multiplex PCR; TCRdb keeps only in-frame clonotypes and omits some of them. Of about 49,000 clones detected, approximately 90% appear once; the ten largest clones hold less than 5%. Sequencing was performed on PBMCs. Source of these receptors: a human donor in good health. Some clones in this sample may be carry-over from other donors' samples.

V is TRBV7-2 and J is TRBJ1-2; D possibly corresponds to TRBD1 (6 bases). The germline V gene has CDR1 SGHTA and CDR2 FQGNSA. The CDR3 contains 14 residues. Deletions cut 5 bases from V and 8 bases from J, with 18 bases between. CDR3 sequence (DNA): TGTGCCAGCAGCATTAGCGGGGGGGCGAGGGGCTACACCTTC. The encoded protein is CASSISGGARGYTF.

This chain joins TRBV11-3 and TRBJ2-7; tentative D call: TRBD1 (7 bases). Trimming cost V 5 bases and J 2 bases, with 13 bases left between them. Germline V gene lookup returns CDR1 SGHNT and CDR2 YENEEA. This CDR3 spans 14 amino acids. The CDR3 loop is CASSPQGGPYEQYF. The CDR3 region has the DNA TGTGCCAGCAGCCCTCAGGGGGGTCCCTACGAGCAGTACTTC.

The J gene is TRBJ2-2, the V gene TRBV10-3, with D perhaps TRBD1 (5 bases). This CDR3 comprises 12 residues. V shed 7 bases and J shed 5 bases, with 8 bases lying between them. The germline V gene encodes CDR1 ENHRY and CDR2 SYGVKD. The chain's CDR3 is CAITQGTGELFF. CDR3 bases: TGTGCCATCACTCAGGGAACCGGGGAGCTGTTTTTT.

The chain combines TRBV18 with TRBJ1-2; the match to TRBD1 covers 7 bases. Trimming removed 3 bases from V and 2 bases from J; junction bases left unmatched: 3. The CDR3 totals 14 residues. Germline CDR1 is KGHSH and CDR2 is LQKENI. The CDR3, as DNA: TGTGCCAGCTCACCTGGGACAGCGAACTATGGCTACACCTTC. Protein: CASSPGTANYGYTF.

The V call is TRBV11-3, the J call TRBJ1-5; weak D call: TRBD1 (5 bases). Germline V gives CDR1 SGHNT, CDR2 YENEEA. Trimming stripped 5 bases from V and 1 base from J, with 9 bases between. This CDR3 region has 14 residues. CDR3 bases: TGTGCCAGCAGCGTCGACAGCAGCAATCAGCCCCAGCATTTT. As protein: CASSVDSSNQPQHF.

This clone appeared a single time. V gene TRBV4-2 combines with J gene TRBJ2-7, with 7 bases aligning to TRBD2. There are 15 residues in the CDR3. Per the germline V gene, CDR1 is LGHNA and CDR2 is YNFKEQ. Trimming removed 0 bases from V and 6 bases from J; junction bases left unmatched: 8. CDR3 nucleotides: TGTGCCAGCAGCCAAGATAGCGGGCGGGCCGTCGAGCAGTACTTC. As protein: CASSQDSGRAVEQYF.

The chain is built from TRBV4-3 and TRBJ1-4, with 10 bases matching TRBD1. Germline loops: CDR1 LGHNA, CDR2 YSLEER. The CDR3 has 16 residues. V lost 5 bases, J lost 7 bases, and 10 bases stayed unmatched. The CDR3 is CASSTEPGQGPEKLFF. CDR3 DNA: TGCGCCAGCAGCACTGAACCGGGACAGGGGCCTGAAAAACTGTTTTTT.

This sequence joins TRBV4-3 and TRBJ2-7; weak D call: TRBD1 (6 bases). Germline values: CDR1 LGHNA, CDR2 YSLEER. V was cut by 5 bases and J by 0 bases, with 17 bases left in between. The CDR3 covers 16 residues. CDR3: CASSESWAGASYEQYF. In nucleotides, the CDR3 is TGCGCCAGCAGCGAAAGCTGGGCAGGGGCCTCCTACGAGCAGTACTTC.

The V call is TRBV7-2, the J call TRBJ2-7; 13 bases agree with TRBD2. This CDR3 is 15 amino acids long. With 4 bases clipped from V and 4 bases from J, the junction kept 4 bases outside the gene matches. The germline CDR1 and CDR2 sequences are SGHTA and FQGNSA. The CDR3 is CASSYGLAGAYEQYF. Written as DNA, the CDR3 is TGTGCCAGCAGCTACGGACTAGCGGGGGCATACGAGCAGTACTTC.

The rearrangement joins TRBV7-2 to TRBJ2-5; 10 nucleotides line up with TRBD2. Germline CDR1 and CDR2: SGHTA and FQGNSA. The J segment lost 5 bases and the V segment lost 5 bases, leaving 8 bases of the junction unmatched. The CDR3 length is 15 residues. The CDR3 DNA reads TGTGCCAGCAGCGCGAAGCGGGGGGGCGGGGAGACCCAGTACTTC. This encodes CASSAKRGGGETQYF.

This clone has a handful of counts. The chain recombines TRBV6-5 with TRBJ2-7, with 11 bases identical to TRBD1. The ends lost 3 bases at V and 5 bases at J; junction bases unmatched: 3. The CDR3 sequence is 14 residues long. Looked up from germline, CDR1 is MNHEY and CDR2 is SVGAGI. In DNA form, the CDR3 reads TGTGCCAGCAGTTATCGGACAGGGGGCAACGAGCAGTACTTC. It codes for CASSYRTGGNEQYF.

This clone was recorded only once. The chain carries TRBV7-8 and TRBJ1-4; possibly TRBD1 for D (6 bases). The CDR3 sequence is 16 residues long. Germline-derived CDR1 and CDR2 are SGHVS and FQNEAQ. The germline V and J ends were trimmed by 5 bases and 0 bases, with 13 bases remaining between them. DNA of the CDR3: TGTGCCAGCAGCGCCTGGACAGCCGCAACTAATGAAAAACTGTTTTTT. It codes for CASSAWTAATNEKLFF. Complete variable domain (other parts from reference TRBV7-8 and TRBJ1-4): GAGVSQSPRYKVAKRGQDVALRCDPISGHVSLFWYQQALGQGPEFLTYFQNEAQLDKSGLPSDRFFAERPEGSVSTLKIQRTQQEDSAVYLCASSAWTAATNEKLFFGSGTQLSVL.

The J gene is TRBJ1-1, the V gene TRBV9; 8 bases fit TRBD1. V lost 0 bases to trimming and J lost 0 bases; unmatched junction nucleotides: 13. The length of the CDR3 is 19 residues. CDR1 is SGDLS and CDR2 is YYNGEE in the germline V gene. The CDR3 region is CASSVAAGGSSPLNTEAFF. DNA for the CDR3: TGTGCCAGCAGCGTAGCCGCAGGGGGCTCATCTCCTTTGAACACTGAAGCTTTCTTT.

This clone was counted once. This chain links TRBV18 with TRBJ2-5, with a possible D match to TRBD1 (6 bases). CDR3 length: 14 amino acids. From germline, CDR1 is KGHSH and CDR2 LQKENI. Trimming cost V 3 bases and J 1 base, with 9 bases left between them. CDR3 in DNA: TGTGCCAGCTCACCCCAGGGGTTCCAAGAGACCCAGTACTTC. Translated: CASSPQGFQETQYF. Together with reference TRBV18 and TRBJ2-5, the CDR3 gives the full variable domain: NAGVMQNPRHLVRRRGQEARLRCSPMKGHSHVYWYRQLPEEGLKFMVYLQKENIIDESGMPKERFSAEFPKEGPSILRIQQVVRGDSAAYFCASSPQGFQETQYFGPGTRLLVL.

The gene calls are TRBV4-1 and TRBJ2-7, with D possibly matching TRBD2 (5 bases). Trimming shortened V by 0 bases and J by 3 bases, and 15 bases separated the two germline ends. Germline assignment: CDR1 MGHRA and CDR2 YSYEKL. This CDR3 spans 16 amino acids. The CDR3: CASSQELGGPIYEQYF. The DNA of the CDR3 is TGCGCCAGCAGCCAAGAGTTAGGAGGCCCAATCTACGAGCAGTACTTC.